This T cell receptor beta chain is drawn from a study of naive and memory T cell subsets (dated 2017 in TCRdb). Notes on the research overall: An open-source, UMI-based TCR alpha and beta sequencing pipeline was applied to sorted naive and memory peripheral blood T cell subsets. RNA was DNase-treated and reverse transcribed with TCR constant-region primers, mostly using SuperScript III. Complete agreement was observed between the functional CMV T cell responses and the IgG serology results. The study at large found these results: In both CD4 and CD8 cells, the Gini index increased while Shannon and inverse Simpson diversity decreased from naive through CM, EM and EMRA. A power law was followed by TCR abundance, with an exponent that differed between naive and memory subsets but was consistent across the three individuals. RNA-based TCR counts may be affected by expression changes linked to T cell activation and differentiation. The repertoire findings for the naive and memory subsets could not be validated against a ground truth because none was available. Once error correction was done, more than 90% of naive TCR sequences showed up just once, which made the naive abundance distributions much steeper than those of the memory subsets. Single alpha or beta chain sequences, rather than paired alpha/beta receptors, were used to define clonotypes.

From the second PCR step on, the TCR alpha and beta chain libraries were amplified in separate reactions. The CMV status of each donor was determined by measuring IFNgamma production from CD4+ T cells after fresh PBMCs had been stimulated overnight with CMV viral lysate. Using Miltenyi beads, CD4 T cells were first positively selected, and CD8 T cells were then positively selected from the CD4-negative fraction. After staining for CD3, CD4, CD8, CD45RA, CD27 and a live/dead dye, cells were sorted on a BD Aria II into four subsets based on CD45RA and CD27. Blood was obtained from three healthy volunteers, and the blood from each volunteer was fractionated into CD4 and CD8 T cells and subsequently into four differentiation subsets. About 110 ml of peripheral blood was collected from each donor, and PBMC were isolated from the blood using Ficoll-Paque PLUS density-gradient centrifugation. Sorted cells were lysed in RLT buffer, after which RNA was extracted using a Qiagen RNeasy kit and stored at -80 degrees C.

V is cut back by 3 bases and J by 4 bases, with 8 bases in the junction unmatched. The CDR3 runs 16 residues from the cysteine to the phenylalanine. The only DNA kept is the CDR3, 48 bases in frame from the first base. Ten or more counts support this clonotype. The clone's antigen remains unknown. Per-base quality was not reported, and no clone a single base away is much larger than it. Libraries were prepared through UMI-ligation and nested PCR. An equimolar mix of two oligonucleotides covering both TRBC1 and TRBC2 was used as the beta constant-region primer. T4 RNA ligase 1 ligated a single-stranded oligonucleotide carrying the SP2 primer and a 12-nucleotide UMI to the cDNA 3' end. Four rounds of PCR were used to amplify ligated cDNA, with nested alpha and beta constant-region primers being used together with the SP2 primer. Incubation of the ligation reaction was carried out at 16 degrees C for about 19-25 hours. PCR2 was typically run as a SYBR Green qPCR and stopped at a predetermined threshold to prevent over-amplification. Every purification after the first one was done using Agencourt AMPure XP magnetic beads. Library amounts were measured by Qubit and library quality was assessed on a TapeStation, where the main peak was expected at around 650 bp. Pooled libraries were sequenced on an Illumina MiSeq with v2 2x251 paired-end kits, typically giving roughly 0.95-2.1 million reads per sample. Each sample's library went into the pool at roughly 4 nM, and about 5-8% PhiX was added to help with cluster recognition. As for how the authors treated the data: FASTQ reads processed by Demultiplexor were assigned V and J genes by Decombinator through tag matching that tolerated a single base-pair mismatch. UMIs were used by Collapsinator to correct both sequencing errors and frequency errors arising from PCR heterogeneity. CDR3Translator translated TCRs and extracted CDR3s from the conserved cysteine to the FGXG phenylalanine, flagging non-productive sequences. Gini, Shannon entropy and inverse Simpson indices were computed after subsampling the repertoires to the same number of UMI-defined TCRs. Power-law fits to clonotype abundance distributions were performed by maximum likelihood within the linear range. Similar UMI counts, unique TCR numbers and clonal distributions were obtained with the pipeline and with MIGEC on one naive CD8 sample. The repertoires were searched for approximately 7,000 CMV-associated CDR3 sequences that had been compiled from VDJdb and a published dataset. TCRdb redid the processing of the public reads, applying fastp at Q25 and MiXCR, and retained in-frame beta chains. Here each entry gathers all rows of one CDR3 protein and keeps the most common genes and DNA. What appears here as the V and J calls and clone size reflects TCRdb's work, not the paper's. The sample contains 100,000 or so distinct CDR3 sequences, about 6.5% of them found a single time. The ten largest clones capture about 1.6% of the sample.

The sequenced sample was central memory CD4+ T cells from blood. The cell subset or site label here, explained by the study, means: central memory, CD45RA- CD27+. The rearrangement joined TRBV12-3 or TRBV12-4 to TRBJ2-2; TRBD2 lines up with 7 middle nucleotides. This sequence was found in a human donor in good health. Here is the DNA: TGTGCCAGCAGTTTGGGTCAGCGGGGTGGCACCGGGGAGCTGTTTTTT. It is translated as CASSLGQRGGTGELFF.